What follows are 10 T cell receptor beta chains derived from one specimen sequenced in a study of tumor and adjacent non-tumor tissue in lung cancer. The template was RNA from unsorted bulk tissue. TCRbeta libraries were built with three rounds of nested PCR, modified from ARM-PCR. Using its own MiXCR run on the multiplex PCR reads, TCRdb lists one record per CDR3 protein. Seen here are under 150,000 distinct CDR3 sequences, about 66% observed once, and the top ten hold around 13%. Sequencing used lung tumor tissue. These receptors were collected from a man aged 25-45 years with non-small cell lung cancer.

Concerning this clonotype: The junction does not match germline at one end; this may be a read error. The gene calls are TRBV12-3 or TRBV12-4 and TRBJ1-2; tentatively, D is TRBD1 (6 bases). The CDR3 spans 15 residues. The CDR3 loop is CASRRGGSANYDYTF. The CDR3 coding sequence is TGTGCCAGCAGGAGGGGGGGCAGCGCGAACTATGACTACACCTTC.

This clonotype was seen a single time. The missing conserved phenylalanine or tryptophan at the end of this CDR3 makes a read error likely. This chain connects TRBV5-1 to TRBJ2-2; perhaps TRBD2 as D (5 bases). Germline loops: CDR1 SGHRS, CDR2 YFSETQ. CDR3 length equals 15 residues. The CDR3 region is CASNVEGLNTGELFI. As DNA, the CDR3 is TGCGCCAGCAACGTAGAGGGCTTGAACACAGGGGAGCTGTTTATT.

As for this clonotype: This could be a read error, since a much larger clone is one nucleotide away. In nucleotides, the CDR3 is TGTGCCAGCAGTTGGACAAGGCAAGAGACCCAGTACTTC. Residues: CASSWTRQETQYF. This rearrangement joins TRBV12-3 or TRBV12-4 to TRBJ2-5; perhaps TRBD1 as D (5 bases). The CDR3 is 13 residues long. V was pared by 4 bases and J by 2 bases, with 8 bases between.

With respect to this clonotype: At one end the junction does not follow the germline gene, possibly because of a read error. The rearrangement uses TRBV6-5 and TRBJ1-1; TRBD1 might be the D (5 bases). CDR3 length: 14 residues. Germline CDR1 is MNHEY and CDR2 is SVGAGI. CDR3 nucleotide sequence: TGTGCCAGCAGCCGCATGGGGGGTGGCACTGAAGCTTCCTTT. Translation gives CASSRMGGGTEASF.

This chain connects TRBV12-3 or TRBV12-4 to TRBJ2-7, with TRBD1 matching 9 bases. This CDR3 contains 14 residues. V dropped 5 bases and J dropped 1; count of bases not matched to a gene: 3. DNA for the CDR3: TGTGCCAGCAGTGACAGGGGGATATCCTACGAGCAGTACTTC. It translates to CASSDRGISYEQYF.

As regards this clonotype: A much more abundant neighbour one base away suggests this may be a read error. The chain has TRBV4-2 and TRBJ2-2; D gene uncertain. The CDR3 consists of 13 residues. CDR1 is LGHNA and CDR2 is YNFKEQ in the germline V gene. V gave up 4 bases and J gave up 6 bases, with 9 bases separating them. The CDR3 DNA reads TGTGCCAGCAGCCTTAGGTCCTCCGGGGAGCTGTTTTTT. Amino acids: CASSLRSSGELFF.

About this clonotype: The junction shows a germline mismatch at one end, possibly a read error. This sequence joins TRBV29-1 and TRBJ1-4; D is unresolved. CDR1 and CDR2 (germline): SQVTM, ANQGSEA. The CDR3 has 12 amino acids. CDR3 DNA sequence: TGCAGCGCGGCCTCGTCGGCCGAAAAACTGTTATTT. It codes for CSAASSAEKLLF.

A note on this clonotype: Since the CDR3 does not end with the conserved phenylalanine or tryptophan, this likely comes from a read error. The chain employs TRBV14 and TRBJ1-1; no clear D gene. The CDR3 is 11 residues long. Germline CDR1 is SGHDN and CDR2 is FVKESK. Trimming left V 5 bases short and J 7 bases short, with 8 bases between. CDR3 sequence (DNA): TGTGCCAGCAGCGCAGGTTTTGAAGCTTTCATA. It is translated as CASSAGFEAFI.

This clonotype was counted ten times or more. The V gene is TRBV28, the J gene TRBJ2-2; D is ambiguous. This CDR3 is 12 amino acids long. The V and J ends lost 3 bases and 7 bases respectively, with 6 bases between them. CDR1 is MDHEN and CDR2 is SYDVKM in the germline V gene. The CDR3: CASSLGYGELFF. DNA of the CDR3: TGTGCCAGCAGTTTGGGGTACGGGGAGCTGTTTTTT.

In the case of this clonotype: Its ends do not fully match the called genes, so a read error is possible. The chain employs TRBV10-2 and TRBJ2-3; D remains unclear. Germline CDR1 WSHSY, CDR2 SAAADI. The CDR3 covers 11 residues. CDR3 sequence (DNA): TGCGCCAGCGGGATTACAGATACGCAATATTTT. Encoded protein: CASGITDTQYF.